Below are 5 T cell receptor beta chains sequenced from a single sample in a study of T cells in localized non-small cell lung cancer (dated by TCRdb to the early 2020s). The library was obtained by the immunoSEQ multiplex PCR assay. TCRdb's version of the immuneACCESS table is confined to in-frame rearrangements and falls short of the full clone set. An unresolved V gene accounts for under half of the shortfall where checked; the remainder is of unknown origin. The sample data list around 5,000 clones, and more than 30% of these were observed just once. The top ten clonotypes cover just over 8% of the sample. The specimen comprised lung tumor tissue, sampled before any cancer treatment. The receptors were sampled from a male donor at least 60 years old with stage I lung adenocarcinoma.

The rearrangement links TRBV19 to TRBJ2-1, with 9 bases fitting TRBD1. The CDR3 has 16 amino acids. Germline lookup yields CDR1 LNHDA and CDR2 SQIVND (reference sequence). V was clipped by 5 bases and J by 5 bases; unmatched bases: 10. CDR3 loop: CASSLIGQGSDNEQFF. The CDR3 bases are TGTGCCAGTAGTCTTATAGGACAGGGGTCAGACAATGAGCAGTTCTTC.

The chain employs TRBV19 and TRBJ1-1, with TRBD1 as a possible D gene (6 bases). The germline V gene has CDR1 LNHDA and CDR2 SQIVND (reference sequence). V dropped 5 bases and J dropped 11 bases, with 21 bases sitting between them. The CDR3 contains 14 residues. CDR3 in DNA: TGTGCCAGTAGTGCCACGGGGACACCCAGGAGGGCTTTCTTT. Translating it yields CASSATGTPRRAFF.

This clone is deemed medium-sized. Germline and junction disagree at one end, which may indicate a read error. The chain carries TRBV18 and TRBJ1-4, with 12 bases that match TRBD1. Germline CDR1 reads KGHSH; CDR2 reads LQKENI. CDR3 size: 13 residues. This chain's CDR3 is CASSPGTGGPLTF. DNA of the CDR3: TGTGCCAGCTCACCGGGGACAGGGGGCCCGCTGACATTT.

As DNA, the CDR3 is TGTGCCACCAGCAGAGGAACGGACAGTCATACGCAGTATTTT. This codes for CATSRGTDSHTQYF. The chain recombines TRBV15 with TRBJ2-3, with D perhaps matching TRBD1 (6 bases). Germline V lookup: CDR1 LNHNV, CDR2 YYDKDF (reference sequence). V lost 1 base and J 7 bases, leaving 12 bases between the germline ends. This CDR3 has 14 residues.

The CDR3, as DNA: TGCGCCAGCAGCTCAACCACGGGGGTTTCTGGGGCCAACGTCCTGACTTTC. Translating it yields CASSSTTGVSGANVLTF. The chain employs TRBV5-1 and TRBJ2-6, with D possibly being TRBD2 (6 bases). Germline V gives CDR1 SGHRS, CDR2 YFSETQ. The CDR3 consists of 17 residues. Trimming shortened V by 3 bases and J by 1 base, and 14 bases separated the two germline ends.